This T cell receptor beta chain emerged from a study of early T cells in non-severe SARS-CoV-2 infection (dated by TCRdb to about 2021). A note on the overall study: Because TCR sequencing relied on bulk RNA taken from unsorted whole blood, pairing of alpha and beta chains was not possible. What the work shows at the level of the full study, not this receptor alone: VDJdb matching was skewed toward anti-spike CD8 responses and likely underestimated virus-specific expansions, missing private and CD4 specificities.

This clonotype was observed at least ten times. Its recognized antigen is unknown. No much larger clone exists at a distance of one base, and base qualities are not known. Library preparation employed 5' RACE. Sequencing used a NextSeq 500. To correct for sequencing error and PCR bias, the TCR library protocol tagged individual cDNA molecules with unique molecular identifiers. Sequencing covered both TCR alpha and beta chains, and within each sample the abundances of alpha and beta sequences were tightly co-correlated. Per the source publication's procedure: Decombinator V4 was used to annotate the V gene, J gene and CDR3 of the TCR sequences. TCRs were defined as expanded if a significant change between any two time points was detected under a Poisson model with p below 0.0001. TCR abundances were normalised to the total number of TCRs sequenced in each sample and reported as counts per million. MAIT TCRs were defined by TRAV1-2 paired with TRAJ12, TRAJ20 or TRAJ33, and iNKT TCRs by TRAV10 paired with TRAJ18. VDJdb, accessed 1 November 2021, was searched for CMV, EBV and SARS-CoV-2 annotated TCRs, excluding TCRs annotated for multiple antigens. TCRdb passed the public sequencing reads through fastp at Q25 and MiXCR, retaining productive beta sequences. Here each entry gathers all rows of one CDR3 protein and keeps the most common genes and DNA. The V and J calls come from TCRdb's annotation, not from the publication. This sample is represented by about 30,000 distinct CDR3 sequences; more than 4.5% of them were singletons. 9.5% to 14% of the sample is in the top ten clones.

The study was a case-control design nested within a healthcare worker cohort in London, UK, with weekly nasopharyngeal swab PCR tests and blood sampling. Healthcare workers were recruited between 23 and 31 March 2020, during the week of the UK lockdown, and were followed weekly for up to about 16 weeks. V drops 3 bases and J drops 3 bases, leaving 14 bases in between. Including cysteine and phenylalanine, the CDR3 has 15 amino acids. The retained sequence is limited to the CDR3, 45 bases, with the frame set at the first base. Source material: whole blood. The clonotype was recovered from an adult who was a healthcare worker with PCR-confirmed SARS-CoV-2 infection or an uninfected control (not recorded which). Rearrangement joined TRBV12-3 or TRBV12-4 to TRBJ1-2; the D segment could be TRBD1, given 6 matching bases. DNA sequence: TGTGCCAGCAGTTTGAGGACAGCGCTGTACTATGGCTACACCTTC. This sequence encodes CASSLRTALYYGYTF.